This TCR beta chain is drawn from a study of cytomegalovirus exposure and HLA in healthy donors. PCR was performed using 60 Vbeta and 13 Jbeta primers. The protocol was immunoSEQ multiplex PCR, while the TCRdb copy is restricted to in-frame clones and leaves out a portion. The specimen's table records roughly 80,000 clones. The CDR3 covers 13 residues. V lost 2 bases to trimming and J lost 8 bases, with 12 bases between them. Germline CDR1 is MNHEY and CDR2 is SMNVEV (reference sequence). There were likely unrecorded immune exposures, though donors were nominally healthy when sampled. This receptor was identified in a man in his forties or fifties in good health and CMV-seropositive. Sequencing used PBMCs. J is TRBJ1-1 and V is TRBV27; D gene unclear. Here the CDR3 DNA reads TGTGCCAGCAGTTTAGACGGAAACGGGGAAGCTTTCTTT. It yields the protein CASSLDGNGEAFF.